The rows below give T cell receptor beta chains drawn from one sample of a study of blood T cell repertoires in COVID-19. Clones were read by immunoSEQ multiplex PCR, and TCRdb kept only the in-frame ones, dropping some. This sample carries some 330,000 clones, around 87% of them seen once, and the ten largest clones take less than 2.5%. The sample taken for sequencing was PBMCs or T cells enriched from blood (not recorded which). The source is a man aged 40-49 years in a cohort exposed to, infected with or recovered from COVID-19 (not recorded which). CDR3s include the opening cysteine and the closing phenylalanine or tryptophan. A D gene is named only where the DNA matches it firmly. Rows may omit the clone size; those that give it use once, few, many or a size class.

abundance | j_gene | v_gene | d_gene | CDR3nt | CDR3aa
. | TRBJ2-2 | TRBV19 | . | TGTGCCAGTAGTAGGGGCGGCAAGGGGACCGGGGAGCTGTTTTTT | CASSRGGKGTGELFF
. | TRBJ1-6 | TRBV18 | TRBD1 | TGTGCCAGCTCACCGACAGGGACAGGCAGCTCCTATAATTCACCCCTCCACTTT | CASSPTGTGSSYNSPLHF
few | TRBJ1-5 | TRBV30 | . | TGTGCCTGGAGTCGAGGTAGCAATCAGCCCCAGCATTTT | CAWSRGSNQPQHF
. | TRBJ1-5 | TRBV2 | TRBD1 | TGTGCCAGCACCGGGACAGGGAGACAAATTCAGCCCCAGCATTTT | CASTGTGRQIQPQHF
. | TRBJ1-5 | TRBV15 | . | TGTGCCACCAGCAGAGGGGGAAGAGAGGGCGCGGGTCAGCCCCAGCATTTT | CATSRGGREGAGQPQHF
. | TRBJ2-1 | TRBV5-4 | TRBD2 | TGTGCCAGCAGCCCGATGGTGGCCAGCGGGAGTTACTATGAGCAGTTCTTC | CASSPMVASGSYYEQFF
. | TRBJ1-5 | TRBV2 | . | TGTGCCAGCAGATTGGCGCCTAGTAATCAGCCCCAGCATTTT | CASRLAPSNQPQHF
. | TRBJ1-5 | TRBV7-8 | . | TGTGCCAGCAGCTTAGCTAGGTCCCCTGGAGGCCAGCCCCAGCATTTT | CASSLARSPGGQPQHF
. | TRBJ1-6 | TRBV28 | TRBD1 | TGTGCCAGCAGTTCCGGACAGGACGATAATTCACCCCTCCACTTT | CASSSGQDDNSPLHF
. | TRBJ2-3 | TRBV7-9 | TRBD2 | TGTGCCAGCAGCATGGGACTAGCGGGAGTTAACACAGATACGCAGTATTTT | CASSMGLAGVNTDTQYF
. | TRBJ1-6 | TRBV28 | . | TGTGCCAGCAGTCCCACAGGCAGGGGCTATTCACCCCTCCACTTT | CASSPTGRGYSPLHF
. | TRBJ2-5 | TRBV18 | . | TGTGCCAGCACCCGGACAGTACAAGAGACCCAGTACTTC | CASTRTVQETQYF
. | TRBJ2-1 | TRBV7-9 | . | TGTGCCAGCAGCTTAGACACACAGTACAATGAGCAGTTCTTC | CASSLDTQYNEQFF
once | TRBJ2-3 | TRBV5-4 | . | TGTGCCAGCAGTAAAGCGGAGACTAGCACAGATACGCAGTATTTT | CASSKAETSTDTQYF
. | TRBJ2-1 | TRBV20-1 | . | TGCAGTGCTAGTCCGGGAGCGAGAAATGAGCAGTTCTTC | CSASPGARNEQFF
once | TRBJ2-5 | TRBV10-3 | TRBD2 | TGTGCCATCAGTGAACAACTAGCGGGCGAAGAGACCCAGTACTTC | CAISEQLAGEETQYF
. | TRBJ1-2 | TRBV28 | . | TGTGCCAGCAGCCTACTTAGCGACTATGGCTACACCTTC | CASSLLSDYGYTF